There are a few counts of the clone carrying this T cell receptor (beta chain). Its target is unknown. The sample comes from a study of post-analysis software for immune sequencing data. Overall study: Progressive-relapsing, secondary progressive and relapsing-remitting multiple sclerosis were among the disease courses included. Study-level results: Samples prepared in the same batch strongly co-clustered by F measure. Comparison with controls showed significantly lower normalized Chao1 diversity in multiple sclerosis patients.

Carried by the TCR beta cDNA libraries were unique molecular identifiers. The yield from roughly 1 to 10 million T cells was 500,000 or so cDNA molecules in total. Each CDR3 protein is one row after TCRdb ran MiXCR on the PCR reads. This sample has hundreds of thousands of distinct CDR3 sequences, with around 44% found just once. This clonotype was sampled from a girl aged 10 to 17 with multiple sclerosis. The sequencing input was blood.

The CDR3 nucleotides read TGTGCCAGCAGCCAAGAATCCGGGACTAGCGGGACGGTTGAGACCCAGTACTTC. Translation gives CASSQESGTSGTVETQYF. This chain connects TRBV4-2 to TRBJ2-5; 13 positions match TRBD2. CDR3 length: 18 amino acids. The ends lost 0 bases at V and 5 bases at J; junction bases unmatched: 9. Germline loops: CDR1 LGHNA, CDR2 YNFKEQ.